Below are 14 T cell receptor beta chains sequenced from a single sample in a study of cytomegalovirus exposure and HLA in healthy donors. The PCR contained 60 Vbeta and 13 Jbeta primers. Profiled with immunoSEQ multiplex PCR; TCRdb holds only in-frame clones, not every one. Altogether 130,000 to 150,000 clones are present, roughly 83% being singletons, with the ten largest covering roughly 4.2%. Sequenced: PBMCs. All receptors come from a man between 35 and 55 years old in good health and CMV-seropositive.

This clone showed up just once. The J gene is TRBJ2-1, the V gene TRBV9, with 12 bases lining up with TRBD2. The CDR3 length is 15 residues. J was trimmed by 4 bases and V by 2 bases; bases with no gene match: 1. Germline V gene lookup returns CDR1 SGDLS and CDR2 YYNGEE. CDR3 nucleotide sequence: TGTGCCAGCAGCGTCGGACTAGCGGGGTACAATGAGCAGTTCTTC. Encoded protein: CASSVGLAGYNEQFF.

The CDR3 DNA sequence: TGTGCCTGGAGGAGGACAGGCTGGGGTGGCTACACCTTC. Translated: CAWRRTGWGGYTF. The genes are TRBV30 and TRBJ1-2; 7 bases align to TRBD1. V dropped 3 bases and J dropped 7; count of bases not matched to a gene: 8. Germline V lookup: CDR1 GTSNPN, CDR2 SVGIG (reference sequence). This CDR3 spans 13 amino acids. The entire variable domain, with the rest obtained from reference TRBV30 and TRBJ1-2, is as follows: SQTIHQWPATLVQPVGSPLSLECTVEGTSNPNLYWYRQAAGRGLQLLFYSVGIGQISSEVPQNLSASRPQDRQFILSSKKLLLSDSGFYLCAWRRTGWGGYTFGSGTRLTVV.

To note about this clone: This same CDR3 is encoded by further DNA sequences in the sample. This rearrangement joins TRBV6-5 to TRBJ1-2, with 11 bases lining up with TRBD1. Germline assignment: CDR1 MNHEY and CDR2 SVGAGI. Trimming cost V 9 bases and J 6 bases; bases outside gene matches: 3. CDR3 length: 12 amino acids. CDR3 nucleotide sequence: TGTGCCAGTGGACAGGGGGCGGATGGCTACACCTTC. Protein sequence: CASGQGADGYTF.

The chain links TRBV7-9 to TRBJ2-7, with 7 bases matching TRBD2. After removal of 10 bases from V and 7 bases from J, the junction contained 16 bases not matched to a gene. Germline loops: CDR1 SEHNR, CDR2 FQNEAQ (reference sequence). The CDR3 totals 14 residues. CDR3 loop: CAIMGGTTREEQYF. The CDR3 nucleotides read TGTGCCATCATGGGGGGGACCACAAGGGAAGAGCAGTACTTC.

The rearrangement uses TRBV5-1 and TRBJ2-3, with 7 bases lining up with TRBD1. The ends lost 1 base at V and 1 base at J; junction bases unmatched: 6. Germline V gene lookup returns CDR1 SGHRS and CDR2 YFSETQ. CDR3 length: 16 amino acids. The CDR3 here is CASSLTGVKGTDTQYF. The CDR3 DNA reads TGCGCCAGCAGCTTGACAGGGGTGAAGGGCACAGATACGCAGTATTTT.

CDR3 nucleotides: TGTGCCAGCAGTAGGATCCGGGAGAACTATGGCTACACCTTC. Translating gives CASSRIRENYGYTF. V is TRBV6-5 and J is TRBJ1-2; no definite D call. The V end was cut by 5 bases, the J end by 2 bases, with 12 bases between. This CDR3 is built from 14 residues. The germline V gene has CDR1 MNHEY and CDR2 SVGAGI.

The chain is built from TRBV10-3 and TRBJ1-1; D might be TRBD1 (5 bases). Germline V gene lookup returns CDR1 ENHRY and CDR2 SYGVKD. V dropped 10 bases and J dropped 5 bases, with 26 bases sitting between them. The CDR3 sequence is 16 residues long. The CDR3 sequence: CATGGPQPPRRTEAFF. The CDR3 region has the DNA TGTGCCACGGGGGGTCCCCAACCGCCTCGAAGGACTGAAGCTTTCTTT.

The CDR3, as DNA: TGTGCCAGCAGTTACACAGGGGCCCACTATGGCTACACCTTC. This translates into CASSYTGAHYGYTF. The chain couples TRBV27 to TRBJ1-2, with 7 bases fitting TRBD1. V dropped 4 bases and J dropped 3; count of bases not matched to a gene: 5. This CDR3 has 14 residues. CDR1 and CDR2 (germline): MNHEY, SMNVEV (reference sequence).

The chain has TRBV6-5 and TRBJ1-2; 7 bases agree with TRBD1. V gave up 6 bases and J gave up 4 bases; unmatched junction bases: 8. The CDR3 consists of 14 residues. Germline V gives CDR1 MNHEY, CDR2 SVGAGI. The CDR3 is CASRSGTDSYGYTF. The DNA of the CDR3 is TGTGCCAGCAGGTCCGGGACAGATAGCTATGGCTACACCTTC.

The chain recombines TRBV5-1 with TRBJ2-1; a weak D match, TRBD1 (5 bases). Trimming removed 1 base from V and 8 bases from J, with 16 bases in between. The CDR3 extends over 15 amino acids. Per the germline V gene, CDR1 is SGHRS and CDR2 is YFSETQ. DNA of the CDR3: TGCGCCAGCAGCTTGTCTCCAGGGCCCGAGGATGAGCAGTTCTTC. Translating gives CASSLSPGPEDEQFF.

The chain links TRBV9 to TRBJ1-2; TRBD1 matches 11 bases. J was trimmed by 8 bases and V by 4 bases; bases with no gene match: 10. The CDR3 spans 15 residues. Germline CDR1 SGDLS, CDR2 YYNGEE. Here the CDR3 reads CASSSRTGGAGGYTF. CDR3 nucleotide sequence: TGTGCCAGCAGCAGCCGGACAGGGGGCGCGGGGGGCTACACCTTC.

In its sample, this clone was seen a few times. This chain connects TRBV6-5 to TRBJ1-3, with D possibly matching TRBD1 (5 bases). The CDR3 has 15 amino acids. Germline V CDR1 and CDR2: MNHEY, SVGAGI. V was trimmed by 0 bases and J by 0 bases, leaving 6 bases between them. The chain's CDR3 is CASSYSDSSGNTIYF. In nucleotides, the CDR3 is TGTGCCAGCAGTTACTCCGACAGCTCTGGAAACACCATATATTTT.

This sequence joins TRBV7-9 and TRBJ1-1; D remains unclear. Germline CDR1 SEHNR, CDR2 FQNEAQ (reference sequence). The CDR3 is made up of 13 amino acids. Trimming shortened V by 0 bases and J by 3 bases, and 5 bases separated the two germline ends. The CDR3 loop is CASSLAQDTEAFF. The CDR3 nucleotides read TGTGCCAGCAGCTTAGCGCAGGACACTGAAGCTTTCTTT. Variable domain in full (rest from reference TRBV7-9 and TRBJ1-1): DTGVSQNPRHKITKRGQNVTFRCDPISEHNRLYWYRQTLGQGPEFLTYFQNEAQLEKSRLLSDRFSAERPKGSFSTLEIQRTEQGDSAMYLCASSLAQDTEAFFGQGTRLTVV.

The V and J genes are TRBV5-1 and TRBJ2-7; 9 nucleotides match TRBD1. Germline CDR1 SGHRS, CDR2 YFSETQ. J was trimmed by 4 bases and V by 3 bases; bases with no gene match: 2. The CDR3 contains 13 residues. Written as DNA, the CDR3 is TGCGCCAGCAGCTCGACAGGGGGGTACGAGCAGTACTTC. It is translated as CASSSTGGYEQYF.